Below are 5 T cell receptor beta chains sequenced from a single sample in a study of CD8+ T cells in alopecia areata. RNA, once extracted, was reverse transcribed into cDNA for use as the sequencing template. The protocol was immunoSEQ multiplex PCR, while the TCRdb copy is restricted to in-frame clones and leaves out a portion. In the table there are fewer than 200,000 clones, around 50% of which are singletons. Treatment indicated: oral pan-JAK inhibitor, 5-10 mg twice daily. The specimen comprised CD8+ T cells sorted from blood, sampled at week 24, from a patient treated with tofacitinib. These receptors originate from a human donor with alopecia areata.

The sample holds a few counts of this clone. The same CDR3 is also encoded by other DNA sequences in this sample. This chain uses TRBV5-6 with TRBJ1-1; no clear D. Germline-derived CDR1 and CDR2 are SGHDT and YYEEEE. CDR3 length: 13 amino acids. Trimming cost V 2 bases and J 4 bases, with 9 bases left between them. CDR3 loop: CASSFGEGTEAFF. CDR3 nucleotides: TGTGCCAGCAGCTTCGGGGAGGGCACTGAAGCTTTCTTT.

The DNA of the CDR3 is TGTGCCAGCAGCTTATTAGCAAGCTCCTACAATGAGCAGTTCTTC. Translation: CASSLLASSYNEQFF. This chain joins TRBV13 and TRBJ2-1, with D uncertain. V shed 2 bases and J shed 0 bases, with 8 bases lying between them. The CDR3 runs to 15 residues. Germline CDR1 PRHDT, CDR2 FYEKMQ (reference sequence).

The chain uses TRBV4-1 and TRBJ1-5, with 8 positions matching TRBD1. Germline CDR1 MGHRA, CDR2 YSYEKL. The CDR3 covers 14 residues. J lost 3 bases, V lost 7 bases, and 5 bases had no gene match. The CDR3 bases are TGCGCCAGCACCCAGGACAGGGACAATCAGCCCCAGCATTTT. Protein product: CASTQDRDNQPQHF.

V is TRBV25-1 and J is TRBJ2-2; 7 bases line up with TRBD1. This CDR3 comprises 17 residues. V shed 5 bases, J shed 5 bases, and the junction held 14 bases outside the gene matches. Germline V gene sequence: CDR1 MGHDK, CDR2 SYGVNS. The CDR3 sequence: CASSPMGQLDGTGELFF. Here the CDR3 DNA reads TGTGCCAGCAGTCCAATGGGACAGCTCGATGGGACCGGGGAGCTGTTTTTT.

V and J are TRBV30 and TRBJ2-7; 8 positions agree with TRBD2. J was trimmed by 4 bases and V by 1 base; bases with no gene match: 6. The CDR3 has 14 residues. In germline, CDR1 is GTSNPN, CDR2 SVGIG (reference sequence). CDR3 in DNA: TGTGCCTGGAGTGAGGCGGGGGGCGCGTACGAGCAGTACTTC. Protein: CAWSEAGGAYEQYF.